This T cell receptor beta chain was identified during a study of OX40 agonist ivuxolimab in advanced cancers. Libraries were prepared by immunoSEQ multiplex PCR; TCRdb keeps only in-frame clonotypes and omits some of them. The data show tens of thousands of clones, 87% seen once. The CDR3 consists of 16 residues. V was pared by 4 bases and J by 9 bases, with 8 bases of the junction left unmatched. The V gene's germline CDR1 is SGHDN and CDR2 FVKESK. This receptor was obtained from an adult with an advanced solid tumor such as melanoma, head and neck, liver or kidney cancer. This chain joins TRBV14 and TRBJ2-1, with TRBD2 matching over 14 bases. The sequencing here drew on CD4+ or CD8+ T cells sorted from blood, taken in a trial of the OX40 agonist ivuxolimab. The CDR3 loop is CASSPGLAGEIVEQFF. The CDR3 DNA reads TGTGCCAGCAGCCCGGGACTAGCGGGAGAAATTGTTGAGCAGTTCTTC.